This TCR beta chain was sequenced for a study of T cells in Graves' hyperthyroidism and ophthalmopathy. Study-wide findings and caveats: The model anticipated ophthalmopathy a median 6.5 months pre-onset. Ophthalmopathy was separated from stable hyperthyroidism by a 13 V-J model. Blood also showed most of the thyroid clonotypes that were expanded above 0.001.

Trimming shortened V by 3 bases and J by 5 bases, and 15 bases separated the two germline ends. Germline V lookup: CDR1 SGHRS, CDR2 YFSETQ. The CDR3 totals 15 residues. RNA transcripts served as the template for amplifying TCR beta CDR3 regions. An initial round of RT-PCR targeting the TCR CDR3 relied on the HTBI primer set. TCRdb reprocessed the multiplex PCR reads via MiXCR and lists one record per CDR3 protein. The sample includes about 640,000 distinct CDR3 sequences, about 20% seen only once; the top ten take 34%. For this clonotype: Antigen unknown.

V is TRBV5-1 and J is TRBJ2-1, with D tentatively TRBD2 (6 bases). This clonotype was sampled from a man aged 25-45 years with Graves' ophthalmopathy. Sequenced: blood. CDR3 coding DNA: TGCGCCAGCAGCTCAGGACTATTGGGGAACAATGAGCAGTTCTTC. This codes for CASSSGLLGNNEQFF.